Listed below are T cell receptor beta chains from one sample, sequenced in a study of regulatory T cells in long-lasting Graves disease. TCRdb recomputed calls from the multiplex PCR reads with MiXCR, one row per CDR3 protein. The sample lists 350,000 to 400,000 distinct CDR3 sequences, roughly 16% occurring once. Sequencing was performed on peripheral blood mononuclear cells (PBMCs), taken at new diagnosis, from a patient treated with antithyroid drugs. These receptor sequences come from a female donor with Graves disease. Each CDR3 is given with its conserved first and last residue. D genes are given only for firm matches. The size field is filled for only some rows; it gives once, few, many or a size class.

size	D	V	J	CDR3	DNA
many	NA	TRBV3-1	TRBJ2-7	CASSQGSPLGLTRGEQYF	TGTGCCAGCAGCCAAGGTTCGCCTTTAGGGCTCACCCGGGGAGAGCAGTACTTC
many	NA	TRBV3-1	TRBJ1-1	CASSLGSTRAEAFF	TGTGCCAGCAGCTTGGGGTCTACTCGCGCTGAAGCTTTCTTT
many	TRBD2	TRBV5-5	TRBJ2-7	CASSLRTGLAWQYF	TGTGCCAGCAGCTTGCGAACGGGACTAGCTTGGCAGTACTTC
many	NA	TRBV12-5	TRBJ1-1	CASLLGWGTEAFF	TGTGCTAGCCTACTTGGGTGGGGCACTGAAGCTTTCTTT
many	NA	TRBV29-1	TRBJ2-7	CSVEARNGRGLREQYF	TGCAGCGTTGAAGCCCGAAATGGCAGGGGCCTAAGAGAGCAGTACTTC
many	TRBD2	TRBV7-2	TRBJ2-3	CASSPLTSGRVTDTQYF	TGTGCCAGCAGCCCGTTGACTAGCGGGAGGGTTACAGATACGCAGTATTTT
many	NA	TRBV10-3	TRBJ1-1	CAISWDIPVTEAFF	TGTGCCATCAGTTGGGACATCCCGGTCACTGAAGCTTTCTTT
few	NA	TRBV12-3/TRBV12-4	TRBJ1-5	CASSLARSGPQHF	TGTGCCAGCAGTTTAGCCCGTTCAGGGCCCCAGCATTTT
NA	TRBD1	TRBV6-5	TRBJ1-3	CASSYVMTGAAPYSGNTIYF	TGTGCCAGCAGTTACGTAATGACAGGGGCCGCGCCTTACTCTGGAAACACCATATATTTT
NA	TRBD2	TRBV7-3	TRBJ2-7	CAWSHPGLAGGRSYEQYF	TGTGCCTGGAGCCACCCGGGACTAGCGGGAGGACGCTCCTACGAGCAGTACTTC
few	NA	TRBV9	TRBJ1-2	CASSVVGGQVGNYGYTF	TGTGCCAGCAGCGTAGTGGGGGGGCAAGTGGGTAACTATGGCTACACCTTC
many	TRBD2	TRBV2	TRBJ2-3	CASSAASGGITDTQYF	TGTGCCAGCAGTGCTGCTAGCGGGGGGATCACAGATACGCAGTATTTT
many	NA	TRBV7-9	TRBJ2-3	CASSLDLDTQYF	TGTGCCAGCAGCTTAGACCTGGATACGCAGTATTTT
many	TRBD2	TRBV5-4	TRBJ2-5	CASSLPPGGRRQETQYF	TGTGCCAGCAGCTTACCTCCGGGAGGGAGGAGGCAAGAGACCCAGTACTTC
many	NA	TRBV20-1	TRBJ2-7	CRASPRQGYYEQYF	TGCAGAGCCTCCCCGCGGCAGGGATACTACGAGCAGTACTTC
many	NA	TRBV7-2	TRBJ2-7	CASSPSRRESSYEQYF	TGTGCCAGCAGCCCCTCGCGCCGGGAGTCCTCCTACGAGCAGTACTTC
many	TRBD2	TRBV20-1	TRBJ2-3	CSARDPPSGGNTQYF	TGCAGTGCTAGAGATCCCCCTAGCGGCGGTAATACGCAGTATTTT
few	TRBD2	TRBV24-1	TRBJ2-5	CATTSGRGSTQETQYF	TGTGCCACAACTAGCGGGAGGGGTTCCACCCAAGAGACCCAGTACTTC
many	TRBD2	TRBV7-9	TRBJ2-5	CASRPKPSGLAEETQYF	TGTGCCAGCAGACCCAAACCCTCGGGACTAGCGGAAGAGACCCAGTACTTC
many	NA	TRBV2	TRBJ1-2	CASHRGGHYGYTF	TGTGCCAGCCACCGAGGGGGGCACTATGGCTACACCTTC
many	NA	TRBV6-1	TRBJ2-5	CASSRPNQETQYF	TGTGCCAGCAGTCGACCCAACCAAGAGACCCAGTACTTC
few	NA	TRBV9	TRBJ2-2	CASSVLGRSGTGELFF	TGTGCCAGCAGCGTATTAGGTCGTTCTGGCACCGGGGAGCTGTTTTTT
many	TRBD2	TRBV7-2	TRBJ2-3	CASSRTAGGYTDTQYF	TGTGCCAGCAGCAGAACTGCGGGGGGATACACAGATACGCAGTATTTT
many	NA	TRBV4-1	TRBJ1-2	CASSQEAEAARRYGYTF	TGCGCCAGCAGCCAAGAGGCAGAGGCCGCTAGACGCTATGGCTACACCTTC
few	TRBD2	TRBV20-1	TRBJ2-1	CSARPAGSSYNEQFF	TGCAGTGCTAGGCCAGCGGGAAGCTCCTACAATGAGCAGTTCTTC
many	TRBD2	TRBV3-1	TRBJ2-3	CASSPNGLAGEGDTQYF	TGTGCCAGCAGCCCCAATGGGCTAGCGGGAGAAGGAGATACGCAGTATTTT
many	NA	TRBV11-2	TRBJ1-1	CASSLVHGTEAFF	TGTGCCAGCAGCTTAGTTCACGGCACTGAAGCTTTCTTT
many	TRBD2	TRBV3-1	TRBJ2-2	CASSQGTSGVLRGELFF	TGTGCCAGCAGCCAAGGGACTAGCGGGGTTCTCAGAGGGGAGCTGTTTTTT
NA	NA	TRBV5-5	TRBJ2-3	CASRYRNLDTGADTQYF	TGTGCCAGCAGATATAGGAACCTAGACACAGGTGCAGATACGCAGTATTTT
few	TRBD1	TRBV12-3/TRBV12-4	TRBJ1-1	CASSPTGTGIKENTEAFF	TGTGCCAGCAGTCCCACCGGGACAGGGATAAAAGAAAACACTGAAGCTTTCTTT
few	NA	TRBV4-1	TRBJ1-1	CASSLGRGTNTEAFF	TGCGCCAGCAGCTTAGGACGAGGAACGAACACTGAAGCTTTCTTT
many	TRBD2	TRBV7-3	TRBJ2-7	CASSPASGRGYEQYF	TGTGCCAGCAGCCCCGCTAGCGGGAGGGGTTACGAGCAGTACTTC
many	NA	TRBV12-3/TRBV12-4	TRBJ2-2	CASDQRQDTGELFF	TGTGCCAGCGATCAGAGACAGGACACCGGGGAGCTGTTTTTT
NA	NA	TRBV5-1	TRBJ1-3	CASQMDRLSGNTIYF	TGCGCCAGCCAAATGGACAGACTCTCTGGAAACACCATATATTTT
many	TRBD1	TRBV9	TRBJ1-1	CASSVASGGQGDTEAFF	TGTGCCAGCAGCGTAGCTTCTGGGGGACAGGGAGACACTGAAGCTTTCTTT
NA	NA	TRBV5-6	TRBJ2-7	CASSSGGVPYEQYF	TGTGCCAGCAGTTCGGGCGGTGTCCCCTACGAGCAGTACTTC
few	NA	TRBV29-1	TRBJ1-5	CSVSTGGYGQPQHF	TGCAGCGTCTCCACTGGGGGGTATGGTCAGCCCCAGCATTTT
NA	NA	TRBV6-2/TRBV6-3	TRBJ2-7	CASSKSGPVGEQYF	TGTGCCAGCAGTAAGTCCGGACCGGTGGGTGAGCAGTACTTC
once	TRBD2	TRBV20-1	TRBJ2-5	CSARAYLRERSETQYF	TGCAGTGCTAGGGCCTACTTGCGGGAGAGAAGCGAGACCCAGTACTTC
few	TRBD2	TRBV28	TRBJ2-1	CASRPSGSRHEQFF	TGTGCCAGCAGGCCTAGCGGGAGTAGACATGAGCAGTTCTTC
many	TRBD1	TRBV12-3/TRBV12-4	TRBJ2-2	CASSRQGLNTGELFF	TGTGCCAGCAGTAGACAGGGCTTAAACACCGGGGAGCTGTTTTTT
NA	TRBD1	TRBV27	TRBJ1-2	CASSSTGVYGYTF	TGTGCCAGCAGTTCGACAGGGGTCTATGGCTACACCTTC
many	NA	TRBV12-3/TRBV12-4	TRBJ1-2	CASSGSPHGYTF	TGTGCCAGCAGCGGGTCACCTCATGGCTACACCTTC
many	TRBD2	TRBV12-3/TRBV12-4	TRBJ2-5	CASSLTSGAQETQYF	TGTGCCAGCAGTTTAACTAGCGGGGCTCAAGAGACCCAGTACTTC
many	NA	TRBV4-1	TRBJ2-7	CASSQGYLTYEQYF	TGCGCCAGCAGCCAAGGATACTTAACCTACGAGCAGTACTTC
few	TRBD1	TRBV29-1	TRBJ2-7	CSVARDSYEQYF	TGCAGCGTTGCCCGGGACAGCTACGAGCAGTACTTC
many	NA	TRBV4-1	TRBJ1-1	CASSQGLGGGTEAFF	TGCGCCAGCAGCCAAGGGCTCGGGGGTGGGACTGAAGCTTTCTTT
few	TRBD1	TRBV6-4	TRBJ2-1	CASSYLTPGQGSNEQFF	TGTGCCAGCAGTTACCTTACCCCGGGACAGGGTTCCAATGAGCAGTTCTTC
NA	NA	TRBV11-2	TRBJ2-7	CASSQVQGLGEQYF	TGTGCCAGCAGCCAGGTACAGGGACTTGGCGAGCAGTACTTC
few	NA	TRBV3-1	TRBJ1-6	CASSQLRLNSPLHF	TGTGCCAGCAGCCAGTTACGGTTAAATTCACCCCTCCACTTT
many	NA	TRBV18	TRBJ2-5	CASSPNPPRQETQYF	TGTGCCAGCTCACCTAACCCCCCCAGGCAAGAGACCCAGTACTTC
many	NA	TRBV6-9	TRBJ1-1	CASSYGAPATEAFF	TGTGCCAGCAGTTACGGGGCCCCTGCCACTGAAGCTTTCTTT
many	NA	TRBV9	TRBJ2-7	CASSVAAEAYEQYF	TGTGCCAGCAGCGTAGCAGCGGAAGCCTACGAGCAGTACTTC
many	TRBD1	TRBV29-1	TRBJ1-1	CSGQGAATEAFF	TGCAGCGGACAGGGGGCGGCCACTGAAGCTTTCTTT
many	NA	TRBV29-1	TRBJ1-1	CSVEDPRGVNTEAFF	TGCAGCGTTGAAGATCCGCGGGGCGTGAACACTGAAGCTTTCTTT
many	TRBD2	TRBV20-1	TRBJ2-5	CSARTGTSREETQYF	TGCAGTGCTAGAACAGGGACTAGCCGAGAGGAGACCCAGTACTTC
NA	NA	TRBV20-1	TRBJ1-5	CSARDPFWGKQPQHF	TGCAGTGCTAGAGATCCGTTTTGGGGGAAACAGCCCCAGCATTTT
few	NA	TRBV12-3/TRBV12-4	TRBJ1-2	CASSFRANYGYTF	TGTGCCAGCAGTTTCAGGGCGAACTATGGCTACACCTTC
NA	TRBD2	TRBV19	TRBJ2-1	CATAWSSGGAYEQFF	TGTGCCACCGCGTGGAGTAGCGGGGGGGCGTATGAGCAGTTCTTC
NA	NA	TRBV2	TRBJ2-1	CASSVRGSEQFF	TGTGCCAGCAGCGTTAGGGGGAGTGAGCAGTTCTTC